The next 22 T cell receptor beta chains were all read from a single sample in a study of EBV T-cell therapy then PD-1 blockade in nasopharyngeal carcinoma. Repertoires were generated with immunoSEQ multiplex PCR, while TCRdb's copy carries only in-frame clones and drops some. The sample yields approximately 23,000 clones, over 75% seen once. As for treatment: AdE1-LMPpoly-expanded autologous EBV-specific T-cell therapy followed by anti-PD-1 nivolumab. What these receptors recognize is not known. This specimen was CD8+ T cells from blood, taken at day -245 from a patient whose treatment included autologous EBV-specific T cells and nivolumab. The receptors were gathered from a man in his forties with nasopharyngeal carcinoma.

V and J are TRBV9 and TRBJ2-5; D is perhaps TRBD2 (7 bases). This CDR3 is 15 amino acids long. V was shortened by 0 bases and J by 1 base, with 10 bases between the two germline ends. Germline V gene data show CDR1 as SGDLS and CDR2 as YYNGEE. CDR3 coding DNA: TGTGCCAGCAGCGTAGAGGGAGGGGGCCAAGAGACCCAGTACTTC. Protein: CASSVEGGGQETQYF.

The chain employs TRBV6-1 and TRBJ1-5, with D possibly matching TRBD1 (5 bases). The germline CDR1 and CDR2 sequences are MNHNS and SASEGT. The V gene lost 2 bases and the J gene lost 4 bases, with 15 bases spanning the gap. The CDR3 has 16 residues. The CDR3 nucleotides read TGTGCCAGCAGTGAAAGGGACCGAACCTGGAATCAGCCCCAGCATTTT. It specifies CASSERDRTWNQPQHF.

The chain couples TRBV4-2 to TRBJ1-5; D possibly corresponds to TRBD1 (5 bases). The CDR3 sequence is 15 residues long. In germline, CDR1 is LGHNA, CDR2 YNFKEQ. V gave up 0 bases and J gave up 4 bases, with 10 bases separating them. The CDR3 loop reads CASSQEGPGNQPQHF. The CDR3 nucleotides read TGTGCCAGCAGCCAAGAGGGACCGGGTAATCAGCCCCAGCATTTT.

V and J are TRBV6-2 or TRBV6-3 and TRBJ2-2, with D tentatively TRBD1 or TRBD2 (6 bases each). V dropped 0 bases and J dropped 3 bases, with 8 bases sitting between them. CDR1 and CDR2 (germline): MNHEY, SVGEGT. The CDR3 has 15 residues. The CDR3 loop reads CASSYSEGDTGELFF. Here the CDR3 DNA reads TGTGCCAGCAGTTACTCGGAGGGGGACACCGGGGAGCTGTTTTTT.

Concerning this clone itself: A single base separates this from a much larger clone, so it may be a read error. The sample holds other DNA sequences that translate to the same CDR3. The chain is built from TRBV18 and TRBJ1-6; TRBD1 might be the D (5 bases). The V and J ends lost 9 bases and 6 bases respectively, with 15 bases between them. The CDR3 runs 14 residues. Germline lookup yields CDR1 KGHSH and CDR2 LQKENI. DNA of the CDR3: TGTGCCAGTTGGAAAGGGGAACCTAATTCACCCCTCCACTTT. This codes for CASWKGEPNSPLHF. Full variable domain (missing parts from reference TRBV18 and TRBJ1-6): NAGVMQNPRHLVRRRGQEARLRCSPMKGHSHVYWYRQLPEEGLKFMVYLQKENIIDESGMPKERFSAEFPKEGPSILRIQQVVRGDSAAYFCASWKGEPNSPLHFGNGTRLTVT.

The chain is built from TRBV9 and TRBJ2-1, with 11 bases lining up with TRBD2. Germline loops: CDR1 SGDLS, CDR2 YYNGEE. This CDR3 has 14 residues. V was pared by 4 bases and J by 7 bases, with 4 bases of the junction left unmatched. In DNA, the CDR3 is TGTGCCAGCAGCCTTGGGACTAGCGGAAATGAGCAGTTCTTC. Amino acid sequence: CASSLGTSGNEQFF.

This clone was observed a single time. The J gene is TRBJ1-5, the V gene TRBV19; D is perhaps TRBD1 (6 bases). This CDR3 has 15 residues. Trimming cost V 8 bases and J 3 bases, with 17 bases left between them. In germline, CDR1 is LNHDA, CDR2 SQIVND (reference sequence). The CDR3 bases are TGTGCCAGTGGTTATAGGGGGTGGGCCAATCAGCCCCAGCATTTT. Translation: CASGYRGWANQPQHF.

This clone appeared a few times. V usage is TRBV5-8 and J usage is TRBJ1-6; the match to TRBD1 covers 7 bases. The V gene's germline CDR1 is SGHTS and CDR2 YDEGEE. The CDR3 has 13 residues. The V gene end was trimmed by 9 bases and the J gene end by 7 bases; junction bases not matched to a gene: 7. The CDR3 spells CATRQGPNSPLHF. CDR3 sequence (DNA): TGTGCCACAAGACAGGGTCCGAATTCACCCCTCCACTTT.

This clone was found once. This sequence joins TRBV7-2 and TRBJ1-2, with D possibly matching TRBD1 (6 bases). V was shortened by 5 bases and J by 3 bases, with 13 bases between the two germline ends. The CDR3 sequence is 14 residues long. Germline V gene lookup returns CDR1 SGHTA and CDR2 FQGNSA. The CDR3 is CASSPGADYYGYTF. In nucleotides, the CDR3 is TGTGCCAGCAGCCCAGGGGCGGACTACTATGGCTACACCTTC.

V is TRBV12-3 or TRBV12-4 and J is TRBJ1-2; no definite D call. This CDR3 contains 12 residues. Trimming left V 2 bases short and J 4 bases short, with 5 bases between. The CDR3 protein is CASSLMGYGYTF. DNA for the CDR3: TGTGCCAGCAGTTTAATGGGCTATGGCTACACCTTC.

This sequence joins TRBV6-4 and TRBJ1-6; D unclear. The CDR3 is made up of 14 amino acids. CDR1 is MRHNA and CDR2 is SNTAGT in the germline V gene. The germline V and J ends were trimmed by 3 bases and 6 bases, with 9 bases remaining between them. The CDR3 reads CASSDEGANSPLHF. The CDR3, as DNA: TGTGCCAGCAGTGATGAAGGAGCTAATTCACCCCTCCACTTT.

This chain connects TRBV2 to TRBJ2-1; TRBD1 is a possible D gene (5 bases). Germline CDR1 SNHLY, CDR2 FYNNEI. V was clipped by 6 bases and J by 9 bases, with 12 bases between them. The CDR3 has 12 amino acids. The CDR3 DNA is TGTGCCAGCAGCATTCAGGGTAGTGAGCAGTTCTTC. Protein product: CASSIQGSEQFF.

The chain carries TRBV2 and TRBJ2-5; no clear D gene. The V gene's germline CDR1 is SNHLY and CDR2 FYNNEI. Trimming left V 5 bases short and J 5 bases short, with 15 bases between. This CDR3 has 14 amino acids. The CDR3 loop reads CASSPDVPWETQYF. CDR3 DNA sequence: TGTGCCAGCAGTCCGGACGTCCCCTGGGAGACCCAGTACTTC.

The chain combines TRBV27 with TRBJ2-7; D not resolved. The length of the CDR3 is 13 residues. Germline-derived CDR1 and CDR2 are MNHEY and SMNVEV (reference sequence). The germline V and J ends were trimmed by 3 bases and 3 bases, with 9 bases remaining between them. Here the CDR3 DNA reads TGTGCCAGCAGTTTGGACGGAATCTACGAGCAGTACTTC. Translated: CASSLDGIYEQYF.

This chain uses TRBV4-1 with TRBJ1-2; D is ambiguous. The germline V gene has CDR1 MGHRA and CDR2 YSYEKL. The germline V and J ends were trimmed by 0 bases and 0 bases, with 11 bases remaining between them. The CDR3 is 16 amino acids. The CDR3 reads CASSQDHYLANYGYTF. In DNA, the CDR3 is TGCGCCAGCAGCCAAGATCATTACTTAGCTAACTATGGCTACACCTTC.

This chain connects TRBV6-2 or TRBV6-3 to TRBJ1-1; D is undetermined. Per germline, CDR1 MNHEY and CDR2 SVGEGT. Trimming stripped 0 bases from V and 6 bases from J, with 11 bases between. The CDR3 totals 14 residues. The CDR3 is CASSYSRVSAEAFF. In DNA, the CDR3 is TGTGCCAGCAGTTACTCACGGGTCTCCGCTGAAGCTTTCTTT.

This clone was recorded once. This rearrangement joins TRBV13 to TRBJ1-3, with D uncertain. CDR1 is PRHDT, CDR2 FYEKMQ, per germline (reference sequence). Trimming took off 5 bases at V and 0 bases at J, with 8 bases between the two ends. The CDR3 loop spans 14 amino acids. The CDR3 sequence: CASSPLPSGNTIYF. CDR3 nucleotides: TGTGCCAGCAGCCCATTGCCCTCTGGAAACACCATATATTTT. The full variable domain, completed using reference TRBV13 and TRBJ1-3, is AAGVIQSPRHLIKEKRETATLKCYPIPRHDTVYWYQQGPGQDPQFLISFYEKMQSDKGSIPDRFSAQQFSDYHSELNMSSLELGDSALYFCASSPLPSGNTIYFGEGSWLTVV.

The CDR3 sequence is CASSLSWGGSTDTQYF. The CDR3 coding sequence is TGTGCCAGCAGCTTAAGTTGGGGGGGGAGCACAGATACGCAGTATTTT. The chain uses TRBV7-9 and TRBJ2-3; 7 nucleotides align to TRBD2. CDR1 and CDR2 from the germline V gene are SEHNR and FQNEAQ (reference sequence). The CDR3 runs 16 residues. J was trimmed by 0 bases and V by 2 bases; bases with no gene match: 5.

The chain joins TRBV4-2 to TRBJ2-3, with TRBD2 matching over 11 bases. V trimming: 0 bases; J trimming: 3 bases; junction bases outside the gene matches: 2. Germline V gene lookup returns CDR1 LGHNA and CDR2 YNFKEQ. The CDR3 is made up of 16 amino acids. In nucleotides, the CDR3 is TGTGCCAGCAGCCAAGATCTAGCGGGGGGTACAGATACGCAGTATTTT. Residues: CASSQDLAGGTDTQYF.

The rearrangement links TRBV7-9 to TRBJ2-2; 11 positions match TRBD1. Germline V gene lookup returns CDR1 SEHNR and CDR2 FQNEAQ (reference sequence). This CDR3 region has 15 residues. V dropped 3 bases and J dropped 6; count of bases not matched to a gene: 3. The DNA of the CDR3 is TGTGCCAGCAGCTTGGACAGGGGGCCTGCCGGGGAGCTGTTTTTT. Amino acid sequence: CASSLDRGPAGELFF.

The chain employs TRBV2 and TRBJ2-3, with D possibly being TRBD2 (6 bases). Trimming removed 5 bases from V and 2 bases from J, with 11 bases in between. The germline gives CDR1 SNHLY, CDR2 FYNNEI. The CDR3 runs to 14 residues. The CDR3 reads CASSPSGVTDTQYF. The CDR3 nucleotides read TGTGCCAGCAGTCCCTCGGGGGTCACAGATACGCAGTATTTT.

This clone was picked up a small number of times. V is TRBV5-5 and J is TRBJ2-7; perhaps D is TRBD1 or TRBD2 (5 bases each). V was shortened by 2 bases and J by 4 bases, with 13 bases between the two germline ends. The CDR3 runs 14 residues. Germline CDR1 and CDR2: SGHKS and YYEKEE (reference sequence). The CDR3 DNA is TGTGCCAGCAGCTTCCATCTGGGGGTTTACGAGCAGTACTTC. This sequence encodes CASSFHLGVYEQYF.